The 21 T cell receptor beta chains below all came from one sample that was sequenced in a study of long-term antiretroviral therapy in people with HIV (dated by TCRdb to 2021 to 2024). The immunoSEQ hsTCRB v3.0 assay was used at survey level resolution for TRB variable region sequencing. Held by TCRdb, this immuneACCESS table contains in-frame sequences only and omits some clones. Under half of the omission traces to an unresolved V gene where checked; the cause of the rest is unknown. Present in this sample are 25,000 to 30,000 clones, approximately 81% of which were seen just once. The ten largest clones take up approximately 8.3% of the sample. This sample comprised unsorted PBMCs, obtained 3 years after starting antiretroviral therapy. These receptors all stem from a man aged 35 to 55 with HIV.

V gene TRBV27 combines with J gene TRBJ2-3; no clear D gene. Germline CDR1 is MNHEY and CDR2 is SMNVEV (reference sequence). V lost 2 bases to trimming and J lost 4 bases, with 4 bases between them. The CDR3 contains 12 residues. The CDR3 region is CASSLGSDTQYF. The CDR3, as DNA: TGTGCCAGCAGTTTAGGGTCAGATACGCAGTATTTT.

The chain is built from TRBV19 and TRBJ2-2, with 15 bases aligning to TRBD2. The germline CDR1 and CDR2 sequences are LNHDA and SQIVND (reference sequence). The CDR3 covers 15 residues. J gave up 7 bases and V 10 bases, and 7 bases lay outside the gene matches. CDR3 coding DNA: TGTGCCACCGGACTAGCGGGGGGGCCCAACGGGGAGCTGTTTTTT. Amino acid sequence: CATGLAGGPNGELFF.

The chain couples TRBV4-2 to TRBJ2-7; 11 bases are shared with TRBD2. Unmatched junction bases numbered 3, after V lost 0 bases and J lost 2 bases. The CDR3 spans 16 residues. Looked up from germline, CDR1 is LGHNA and CDR2 is YNFKEQ. CDR3 protein: CASSQEGTSGTYEQYF. The CDR3 DNA follows: TGTGCCAGCAGCCAAGAGGGGACTAGCGGAACCTACGAGCAGTACTTC.

The chain recombines TRBV7-9 with TRBJ2-1; 10 nucleotides agree with TRBD2. The trim removed 5 bases at V and 3 bases at J, leaving 4 bases unmatched. This CDR3 comprises 15 residues. CDR1 and CDR2 from the germline V gene are SEHNR and FQNEAQ (reference sequence). This CDR3 reads CASSGASGSYNEQFF. The CDR3 DNA reads TGTGCCAGCAGCGGGGCTAGCGGGAGCTACAATGAGCAGTTCTTC.

V usage is TRBV19 and J usage is TRBJ2-3; a possible D gene is TRBD2 (6 bases). The germline V and J ends were trimmed by 0 bases and 0 bases, with 10 bases remaining between them. This CDR3 spans 16 amino acids. Germline V lookup: CDR1 LNHDA, CDR2 SQIVND (reference sequence). The CDR3 loop is CASSIDLEGSTDTQYF. Here the CDR3 DNA reads TGTGCCAGTAGTATAGATCTGGAGGGGAGCACAGATACGCAGTATTTT.

V is TRBV5-4 and J is TRBJ2-2; D tentatively reads TRBD1 or TRBD2 (5 bases each). CDR3 length: 15 amino acids. Germline V gives CDR1 SGHNT, CDR2 YYREEE (reference sequence). Deletions cut 4 bases from V and 3 bases from J, with 13 bases between. This CDR3 reads CASSPGGRDTGELFF. The CDR3 DNA reads TGTGCCAGCAGCCCTGGGGGTCGGGACACCGGGGAGCTGTTTTTT.

The rearrangement uses TRBV28 and TRBJ2-5, with D possibly matching TRBD2 (6 bases). Trimming took 6 bases from V and 5 from J, leaving 16 bases between them. Germline-derived CDR1 and CDR2 are MDHEN and SYDVKM. This CDR3 spans 14 amino acids. CDR3 in DNA: TGTGCCAGCAGGGGGGGACGGTCTTCGGAGACCCAGTACTTC. Encoded protein: CASRGGRSSETQYF.

This clone has just a few counts. The genes are TRBV18 and TRBJ1-1; maybe TRBD1 (5 bases). Looked up from germline, CDR1 is KGHSH and CDR2 is LQKENI. The CDR3 runs 14 residues. Trimming removed 3 bases from V and 8 bases from J, with 16 bases in between. This CDR3 is CASSPTGTGTEAFF. Written as DNA, the CDR3 is TGTGCCAGCTCACCTACCGGGACCGGCACCGAAGCTTTCTTT.

The rearrangement joins TRBV15 to TRBJ1-2, with D perhaps matching TRBD1 (5 bases). CDR3 size: 16 residues. Germline V CDR1 and CDR2: LNHNV, YYDKDF (reference sequence). Between the trimmed V and J ends, which lost 2 bases and 5 bases, there was a span of 18 bases. The CDR3 is CATSRNRGGDGYGYTF. DNA for the CDR3: TGTGCCACCAGCAGAAACCGGGGTGGGGACGGTTATGGCTACACCTTC.

V gene TRBV19 combines with J gene TRBJ1-3, with D possibly matching TRBD1 (6 bases). Trimming removed 4 bases from V and 3 bases from J, with 16 bases in between. This CDR3 has 16 residues. The germline CDR1 and CDR2 sequences are LNHDA and SQIVND (reference sequence). The CDR3 loop is CASSNPGATYGNTIYF. The DNA of the CDR3 is TGTGCCAGTAGTAACCCGGGGGCGACTTATGGAAACACCATATATTTT.

The chain couples TRBV6-6 to TRBJ1-2; TRBD1 matches 8 bases. Germline V lookup: CDR1 MNHNY, CDR2 SVGAGI (reference sequence). The CDR3 length is 13 residues. Unmatched junction bases numbered 3, after V lost 5 bases and J lost 4 bases. CDR3: CASSPGGVYGYTF. The CDR3 DNA sequence: TGTGCCAGCAGTCCAGGGGGCGTCTATGGCTACACCTTC.

The chain joins TRBV25-1 to TRBJ2-3; 7 bases fit TRBD2. The length of the CDR3 is 15 residues. The germline V gene encodes CDR1 MGHDK and CDR2 SYGVNS. Trimming took 5 bases from V and 4 from J; bases not matched to a gene: 9. DNA of the CDR3: TGTGCCAGCAGTCCCCTCGCGGGGGTTGCAGATACGCAGTATTTT. Translation gives CASSPLAGVADTQYF.

This clone has only a few counts. The chain links TRBV4-1 to TRBJ1-5; D not resolved. V gave up 0 bases and J gave up 0 bases, with 9 bases separating them. From germline, CDR1 is MGHRA and CDR2 YSYEKL. The CDR3 is 16 amino acids. CDR3 loop: CASSQDPPVSNQPQHF. The CDR3 nucleotides read TGCGCCAGCAGCCAAGATCCACCGGTTAGCAATCAGCCCCAGCATTTT.

This chain uses TRBV14 with TRBJ1-6; no clear D gene. V shed 4 bases and J shed 10 bases, with 8 bases lying between them. Germline V gene lookup returns CDR1 SGHDN and CDR2 FVKESK. CDR3 size: 12 residues. This CDR3 reads CASSPERSPLHF. Written as DNA, the CDR3 is TGTGCCAGCAGCCCCGAAAGGTCACCCCTCCACTTT.

Only one count was recorded for this clone. V and J are TRBV19 and TRBJ2-7; D is unclear. The V gene's germline CDR1 is LNHDA and CDR2 SQIVND (reference sequence). V lost 0 bases, J lost 2 bases, and 8 bases lay in between. There are 14 residues in the CDR3. CDR3 protein: CASSIEGFTYEQYF. The CDR3 region has the DNA TGTGCCAGTAGTATAGAGGGCTTTACCTACGAGCAGTACTTC.

This clone was detected once. This chain connects TRBV6-6 to TRBJ2-5; D possibly matches TRBD1 or TRBD2 (5 bases each). The germline gives CDR1 MNHNY, CDR2 SVGAGI (reference sequence). Trimming pared 0 bases from V and 4 bases from J, leaving 15 bases between. This CDR3 is 16 amino acids long. The CDR3 nucleotides read TGTGCCAGCAGTTACTCGGACACCCCTGGGAGAGAGACCCAGTACTTC. Its protein product is CASSYSDTPGRETQYF.

The V and J genes are TRBV5-4 and TRBJ1-1; D call uncertain. CDR3 size: 13 residues. The ends were cut back, 7 bases at V and 6 bases at J, with 16 bases in the middle. Germline CDR1 SGHNT, CDR2 YYREEE (reference sequence). The CDR3 bases are TGTGCCAGCCATTCACAGACGAATCCTGAAGCTTTCTTT. Its protein is CASHSQTNPEAFF.

The chain joins TRBV10-3 to TRBJ1-5, with 9 nucleotides matching TRBD1. The CDR3 runs 15 residues. Germline V gene lookup returns CDR1 ENHRY and CDR2 SYGVKD. V shed 3 bases, J shed 6 bases, and the junction held 6 bases outside the gene matches. The CDR3 loop is CAISDSPGQGQPQHF. The CDR3 nucleotides are TGTGCCATCAGTGACTCTCCGGGACAGGGTCAGCCCCAGCATTTT.

The chain uses TRBV9 and TRBJ2-1; the D gene is possibly TRBD1 (5 bases). V lost 2 bases to trimming and J lost 5 bases, with 14 bases between them. The length of the CDR3 is 15 residues. The germline gives CDR1 SGDLS, CDR2 YYNGEE. CDR3 coding DNA: TGTGCCAGCAGCGTGAATCCGAGACAGAACAATGAGCAGTTCTTC. It codes for CASSVNPRQNNEQFF.

The chain combines TRBV19 with TRBJ2-3; weak D call: TRBD2 (5 bases). This CDR3 has 16 residues. Germline V gene sequence: CDR1 LNHDA, CDR2 SQIVND (reference sequence). Deletions cut 4 bases from V and 1 base from J, with 15 bases between. The chain's CDR3 is CASSTAAGLGTDTQYF. In DNA, the CDR3 is TGTGCCAGTAGTACGGCGGCAGGACTCGGCACAGATACGCAGTATTTT.

A few counts support this clone. The V and J genes are TRBV5-4 and TRBJ1-4, with a possible D match to TRBD1 (5 bases). The germline gives CDR1 SGHNT, CDR2 YYREEE (reference sequence). The CDR3 is 15 amino acids. The V end was cut by 1 base, the J end by 2 bases, with 9 bases between. The chain's CDR3 is CASSLRGDTNEKLFF. In nucleotides, the CDR3 is TGTGCCAGCAGCTTGAGAGGGGACACTAATGAAAAACTGTTTTTT.